The present entry profiles one T cell receptor (beta chain) with its context. Its antigen remains undetermined. Base qualities are not recorded, but no much larger clone differs from it by a single base. These data belong to a study of early T cells in non-severe SARS-CoV-2 infection (dated by TCRdb to 2020 to 2023). Looking at the study overall: Bulk RNA from unsorted whole blood was used for TCR sequencing, so alpha and beta chains could not be paired. Overall study outcomes, separate from this receptor: Matching against VDJdb was skewed toward anti-spike CD8 responses, likely underestimated virus-specific expansions, and missed private and CD4 specificities.

Receptor amplification or capture employed 5' RACE. Sequenced on a NextSeq 500. The TCR library protocol attached unique molecular identifiers to individual cDNA molecules to correct for sequencing error and PCR bias. Both TCR alpha and beta chains were sequenced, and tight co-correlation was observed between alpha and beta sequence abundances in each sample. Turning to the authors' computational methods: Decombinator V4 was used to annotate TCR sequences for V gene, J gene and CDR3. TCRs were defined as expanded if a significant change between any two time points was detected under a Poisson model with p below 0.0001. TCR abundances were normalised to the total number of TCRs sequenced in each sample and reported as counts per million. MAIT TCRs were defined by TRAV1-2 paired with TRAJ12, TRAJ20 or TRAJ33, and iNKT TCRs by TRAV10 paired with TRAJ18. A search of VDJdb, accessed on 1 November 2021, was run for TCRs annotated to CMV, EBV and SARS-CoV-2, with TCRs annotated for multiple antigens excluded. Through fastp at Q25 and MiXCR, TCRdb rebuilt clones from the public reads, retaining in-frame beta chains. Every CDR3 protein is listed once, alongside the most common genes and DNA of its rows. TCRdb, rather than the study authors, made the V and J calls. The sample data list tens of thousands of distinct CDR3 sequences, and 10% to 12% of these were observed just once. 12% of the sample is held by the ten biggest clonotypes.

A case-control design nested within a healthcare worker cohort in London, UK, was used, with weekly nasopharyngeal swab PCR tests and blood sampling performed. Between 23 and 31 March 2020, the week of the UK lockdown, healthcare workers were enrolled and then followed up weekly for as long as 16 weeks. V lost 2 bases and J lost 13 bases; the stretch between them is 11 bases long. Reading from cysteine to phenylalanine, the CDR3 counts 12 amino acids. Solely the CDR3 DNA is kept, with 36 bases framed from the first base. The specimen was whole blood, collected at baseline. The receptor was isolated from an adult who was a healthcare worker with PCR-confirmed SARS-CoV-2 infection or an uninfected control (not recorded which). The chain couples TRBV12-3 or TRBV12-4 to TRBJ2-2; TRBD1 could be the D gene, as 5 bases match. The sequenced DNA: TGTGCCAGCAGTTTAAGTCAGGGCGGGCTGTTTTTT. Translation gives CASSLSQGGLFF.